This TCR beta chain derives from a study of T cell changes during pregnancy in multiple sclerosis. Profiled with immunoSEQ multiplex PCR; TCRdb holds only in-frame clones, not every one. The sample holds about 80,000 clones, around nine tenths seen once. Material: CD4+ T cells from peripheral blood mononuclear cells, obtained before pregnancy. The receptor was derived from a female donor with multiple sclerosis, enrolled in a pregnancy study.

CDR3 protein: CAWSGTERNQPQHF. The CDR3 region has the DNA TGTGCCTGGAGCGGGACAGAGAGGAATCAGCCCCAGCATTTT. The V gene is TRBV30, the J gene TRBJ1-5; 7 bases match TRBD1. V shed 3 bases and J 4 bases; nucleotides not matched to a gene: 6. CDR1 and CDR2 (germline): GTSNPN, SVGIG (reference sequence). The CDR3 runs 14 residues.